The TCR beta chain under discussion was sequenced for a study of blood T cell repertoires in COVID-19. Background on the study: The origin of the acute and convalescent COVID-19 samples was the United States, Italy and Spain. PBMCs, B-cell-depleted T cells, or T cells were the source of the cDNA or gDNA that made up the material.

Data came from immunoSEQ multiplex PCR; TCRdb stores just in-frame clones and leaves some out. The repertoire consists of 95,000 to 150,000 clones, with around 82% occurring once and the leading ten covering 12%. The sample comprised peripheral blood. This TCR was sampled from a human donor in a cohort sampled during active COVID-19.

CDR3 nucleotide sequence: TGCGCCAGCAGCTTGGGAGGGTTCACCACGTCCTACGAGCAGTACTTC. Protein product: CASSLGGFTTSYEQYF. This chain uses TRBV5-1 with TRBJ2-7; perhaps TRBD2 as D (5 bases). CDR3 length: 16 amino acids. Trimming cost V 0 bases and J 1 base, with 14 bases left between them. Per germline, CDR1 SGHRS and CDR2 YFSETQ.